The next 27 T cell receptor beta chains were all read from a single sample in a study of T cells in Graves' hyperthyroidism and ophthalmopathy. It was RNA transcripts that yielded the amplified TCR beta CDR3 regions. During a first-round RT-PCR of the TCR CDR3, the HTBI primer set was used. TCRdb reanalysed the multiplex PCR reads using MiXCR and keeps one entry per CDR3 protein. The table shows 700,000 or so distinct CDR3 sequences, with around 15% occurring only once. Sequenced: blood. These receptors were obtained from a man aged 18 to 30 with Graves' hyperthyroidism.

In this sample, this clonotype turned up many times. CDR3 region: CAWTSGAAGTQYF. The CDR3, as DNA: TGTGCCTGGACTAGCGGGGCCGCGGGTACGCAGTATTTT. The rearrangement joins TRBV30 to TRBJ2-3; TRBD2 matches at 9 bases. The CDR3 contains 13 residues. The junction had 7 bases not matched to a gene; V was cut back by 4 bases and J by 8 bases. The germline gives CDR1 GTSNPN, CDR2 SVGIG (reference sequence). Looking up the rest from reference TRBV30 and TRBJ2-3 gives the full variable domain: SQTIHQWPATLVQPVGSPLSLECTVEGTSNPNLYWYRQAAGRGLQLLFYSVGIGQISSEVPQNLSASRPQDRQFILSSKKLLLSDSGFYLCAWTSGAAGTQYFGPGTRLTVL.

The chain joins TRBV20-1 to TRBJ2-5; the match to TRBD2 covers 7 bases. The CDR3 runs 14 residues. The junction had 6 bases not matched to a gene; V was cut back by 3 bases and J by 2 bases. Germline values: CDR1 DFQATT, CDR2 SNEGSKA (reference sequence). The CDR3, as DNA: TGCAGTGCTAGGCATCCTAGCGGTCAAGAGACCCAGTACTTC. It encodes CSARHPSGQETQYF.

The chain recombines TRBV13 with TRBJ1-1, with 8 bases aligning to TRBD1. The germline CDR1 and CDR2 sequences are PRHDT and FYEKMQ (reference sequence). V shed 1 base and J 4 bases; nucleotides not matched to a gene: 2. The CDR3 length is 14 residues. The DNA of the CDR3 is TGTGCCAGCAGCTTAGATACAGGGGGCACTGAAGCTTTCTTT. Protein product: CASSLDTGGTEAFF.

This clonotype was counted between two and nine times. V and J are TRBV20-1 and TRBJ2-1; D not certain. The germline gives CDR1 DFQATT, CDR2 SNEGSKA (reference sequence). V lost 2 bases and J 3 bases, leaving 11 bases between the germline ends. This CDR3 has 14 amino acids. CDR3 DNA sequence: TGCAGTGCTAGACCCGCGAGATTCTACAATGAGCAGTTCTTC. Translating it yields CSARPARFYNEQFF.

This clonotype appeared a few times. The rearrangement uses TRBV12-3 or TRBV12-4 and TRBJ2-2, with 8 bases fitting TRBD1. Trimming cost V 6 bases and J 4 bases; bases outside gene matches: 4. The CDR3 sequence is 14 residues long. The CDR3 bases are TGTGCCAGCAGGTCGACAGGGGCCACCGGGGAGCTGTTTTTT. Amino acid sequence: CASRSTGATGELFF.

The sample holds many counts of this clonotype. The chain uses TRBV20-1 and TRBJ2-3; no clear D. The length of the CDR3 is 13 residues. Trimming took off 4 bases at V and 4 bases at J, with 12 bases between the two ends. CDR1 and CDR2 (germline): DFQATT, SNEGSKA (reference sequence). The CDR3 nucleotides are TGCAGTGCTATTTTGAACGCCCCAGATACGCAGTATTTT. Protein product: CSAILNAPDTQYF.

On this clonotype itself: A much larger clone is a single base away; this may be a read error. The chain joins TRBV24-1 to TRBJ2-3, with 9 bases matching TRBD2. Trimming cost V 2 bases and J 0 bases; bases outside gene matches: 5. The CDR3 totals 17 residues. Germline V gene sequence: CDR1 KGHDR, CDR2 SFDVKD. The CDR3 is CATSDYGTSWSTDTQYF. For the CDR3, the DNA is TGTGCCACCAGTGATTACGGGACTAGCTGGAGCACAGATACGCAGTATTTT.

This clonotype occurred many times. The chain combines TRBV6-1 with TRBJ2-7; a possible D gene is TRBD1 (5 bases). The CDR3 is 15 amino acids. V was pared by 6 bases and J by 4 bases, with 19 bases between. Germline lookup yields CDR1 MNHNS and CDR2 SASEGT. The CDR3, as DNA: TGTGCCAGCAGGGAACCTGGACAAGACGAGTACGAGCAGTACTTC. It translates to CASREPGQDEYEQYF.

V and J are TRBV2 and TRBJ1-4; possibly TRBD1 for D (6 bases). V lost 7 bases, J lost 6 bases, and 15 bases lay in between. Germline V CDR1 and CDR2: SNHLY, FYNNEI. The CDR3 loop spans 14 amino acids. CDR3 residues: CASMGETGYEKLFF. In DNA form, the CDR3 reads TGTGCCAGCATGGGGGAAACAGGGTATGAAAAACTGTTTTTT.

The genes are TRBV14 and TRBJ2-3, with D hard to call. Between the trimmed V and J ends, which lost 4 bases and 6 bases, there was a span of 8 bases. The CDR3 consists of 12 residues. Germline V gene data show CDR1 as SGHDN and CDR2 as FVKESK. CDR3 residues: CASSPRLDTQYF. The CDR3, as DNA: TGTGCCAGCAGCCCTCGGCTGGATACGCAGTATTTT.

Here the CDR3 reads CASRATGDPETQYF. The CDR3 DNA follows: TGTGCCAGCAGAGCGACAGGGGACCCAGAGACCCAGTACTTC. V and J are TRBV2 and TRBJ2-5; 8 positions agree with TRBD1. Per the germline V gene, CDR1 is SNHLY and CDR2 is FYNNEI. V trimming: 6 bases; J trimming: 4 bases; junction bases outside the gene matches: 7. The CDR3 totals 14 residues.

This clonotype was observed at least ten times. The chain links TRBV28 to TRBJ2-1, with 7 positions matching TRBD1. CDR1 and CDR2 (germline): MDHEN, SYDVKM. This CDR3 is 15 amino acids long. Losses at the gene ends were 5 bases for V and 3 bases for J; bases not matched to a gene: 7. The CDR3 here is CASSDPGTVYNEQFF. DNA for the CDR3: TGTGCCAGCAGTGATCCCGGGACAGTCTACAATGAGCAGTTCTTC. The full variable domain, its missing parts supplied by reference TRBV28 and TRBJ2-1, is DVKVTQSSRYLVKRTGEKVFLECVQDMDHENMFWYRQDPGLGLRLIYFSYDVKMKEKGDIPEGYSVSREKKERFSLILESASTNQTSMYLCASSDPGTVYNEQFFGPGTRLTVL.

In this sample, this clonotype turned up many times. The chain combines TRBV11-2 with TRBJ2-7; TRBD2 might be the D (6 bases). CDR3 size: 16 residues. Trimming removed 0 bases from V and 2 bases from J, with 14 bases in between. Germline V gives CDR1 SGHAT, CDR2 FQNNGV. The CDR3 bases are TGTGCCAGCAGCTTAGATCTTAGCGGACCCCCCTACGAGCAGTACTTC. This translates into CASSLDLSGPPYEQYF.

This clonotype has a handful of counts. CDR3 bases: TGTGCCAGCAGTCCCTCCGGGGGTAGCACGCAGTATTTT. As protein: CASSPSGGSTQYF. The rearrangement joins TRBV27 to TRBJ2-3; D perhaps matches TRBD2 (6 bases). Germline V lookup: CDR1 MNHEY, CDR2 SMNVEV (reference sequence). The CDR3 has 13 residues. V was shortened by 5 bases and J by 9 bases, with 15 bases between the two germline ends.

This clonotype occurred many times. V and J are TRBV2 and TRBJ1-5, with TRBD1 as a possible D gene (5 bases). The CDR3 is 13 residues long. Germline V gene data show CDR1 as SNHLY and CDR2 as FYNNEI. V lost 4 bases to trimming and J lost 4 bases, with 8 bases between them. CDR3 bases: TGTGCCAGCAGTGGGGGGGGAAATCAGCCCCAGCATTTT. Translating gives CASSGGGNQPQHF.

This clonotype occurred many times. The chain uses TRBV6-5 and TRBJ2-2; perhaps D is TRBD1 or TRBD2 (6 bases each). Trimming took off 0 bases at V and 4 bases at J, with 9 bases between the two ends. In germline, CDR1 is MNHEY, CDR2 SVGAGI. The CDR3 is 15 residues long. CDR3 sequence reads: CASSYSKGGTGELFF. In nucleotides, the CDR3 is TGTGCCAGCAGTTACTCGAAGGGGGGCACCGGGGAGCTGTTTTTT.

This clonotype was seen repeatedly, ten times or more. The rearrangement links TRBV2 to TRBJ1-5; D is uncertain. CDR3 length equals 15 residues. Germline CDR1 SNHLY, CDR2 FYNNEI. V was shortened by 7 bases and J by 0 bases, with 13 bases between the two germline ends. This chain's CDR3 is CASKRTDYSNQPQHF. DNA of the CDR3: TGTGCCAGCAAGAGGACGGACTATAGCAATCAGCCCCAGCATTTT.

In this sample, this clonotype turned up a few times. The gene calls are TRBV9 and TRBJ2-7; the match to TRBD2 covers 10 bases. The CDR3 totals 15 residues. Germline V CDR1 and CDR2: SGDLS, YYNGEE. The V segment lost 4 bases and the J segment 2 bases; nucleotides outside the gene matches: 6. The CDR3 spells CASSPFSGRPYEQYF. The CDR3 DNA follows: TGTGCCAGCAGCCCCTTTAGCGGGAGGCCCTACGAGCAGTACTTC.

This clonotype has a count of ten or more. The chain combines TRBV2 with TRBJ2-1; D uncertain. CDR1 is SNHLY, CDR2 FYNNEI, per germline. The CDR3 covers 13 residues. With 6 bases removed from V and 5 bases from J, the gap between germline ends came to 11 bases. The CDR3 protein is CASSRQDDNEQFF. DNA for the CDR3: TGTGCCAGCAGCCGCCAGGACGACAATGAGCAGTTCTTC.

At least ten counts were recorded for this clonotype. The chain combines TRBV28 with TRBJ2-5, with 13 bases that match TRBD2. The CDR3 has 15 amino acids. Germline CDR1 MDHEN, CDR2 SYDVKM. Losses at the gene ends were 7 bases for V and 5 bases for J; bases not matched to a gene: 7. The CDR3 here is CASTLTSGRRETQYF. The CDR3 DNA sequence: TGTGCCAGCACCCTGACTAGCGGGAGGAGGGAGACCCAGTACTTC.

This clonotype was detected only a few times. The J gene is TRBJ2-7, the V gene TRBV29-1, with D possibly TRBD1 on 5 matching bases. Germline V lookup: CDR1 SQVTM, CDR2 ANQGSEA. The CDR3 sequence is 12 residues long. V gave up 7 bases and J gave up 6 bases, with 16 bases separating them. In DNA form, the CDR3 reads TGCAGCGCCGGCCCAGGGAAAGCCGAGCAGTACTTC. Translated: CSAGPGKAEQYF.

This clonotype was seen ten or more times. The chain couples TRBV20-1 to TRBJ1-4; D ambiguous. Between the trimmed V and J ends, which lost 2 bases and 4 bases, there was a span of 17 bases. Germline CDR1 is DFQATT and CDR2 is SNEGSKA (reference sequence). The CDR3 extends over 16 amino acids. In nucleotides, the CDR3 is TGCAGTGCTAGAAATCAACAGAGTCGAAATAATGAAAAACTGTTTTTT. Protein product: CSARNQQSRNNEKLFF.

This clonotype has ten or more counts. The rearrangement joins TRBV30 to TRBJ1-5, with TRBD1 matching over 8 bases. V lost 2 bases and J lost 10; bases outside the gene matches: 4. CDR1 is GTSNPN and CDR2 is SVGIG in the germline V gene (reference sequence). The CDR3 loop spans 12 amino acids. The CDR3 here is CAWSQGAAPQHF. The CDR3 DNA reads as TGTGCCTGGAGTCAGGGGGCTGCCCCCCAGCATTTT.

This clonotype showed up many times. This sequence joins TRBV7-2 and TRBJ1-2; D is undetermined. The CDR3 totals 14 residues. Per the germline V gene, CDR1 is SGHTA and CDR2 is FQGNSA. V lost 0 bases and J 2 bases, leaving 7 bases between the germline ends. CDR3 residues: CASSLADGNYGYTF. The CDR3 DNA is TGTGCCAGCAGCTTAGCTGACGGGAACTATGGCTACACCTTC.

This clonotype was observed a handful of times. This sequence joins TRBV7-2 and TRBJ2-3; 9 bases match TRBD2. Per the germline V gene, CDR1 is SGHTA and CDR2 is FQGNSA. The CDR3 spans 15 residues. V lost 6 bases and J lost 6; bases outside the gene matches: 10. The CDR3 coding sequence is TGTGCCAGCAGAGTCTCTGCGGGAGGGTTTGATACGCAGTATTTT. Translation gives CASRVSAGGFDTQYF.

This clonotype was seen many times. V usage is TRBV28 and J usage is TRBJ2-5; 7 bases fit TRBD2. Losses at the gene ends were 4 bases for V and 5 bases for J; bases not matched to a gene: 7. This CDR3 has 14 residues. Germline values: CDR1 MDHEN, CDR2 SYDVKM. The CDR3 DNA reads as TGTGCCAGCAGTTCGCAGCGGGGAGAGGAGACCCAGTACTTC. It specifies CASSSQRGEETQYF.

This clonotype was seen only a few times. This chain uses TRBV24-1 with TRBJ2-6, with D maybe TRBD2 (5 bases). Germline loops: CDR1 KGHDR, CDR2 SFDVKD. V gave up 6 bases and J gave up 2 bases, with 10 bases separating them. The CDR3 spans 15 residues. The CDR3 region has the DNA TGTGCCACCAGTTCCGGAGGAACTGGGGCCAACGTCCTGACTTTC. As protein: CATSSGGTGANVLTF.